Below, 17 T cell receptor beta chains from the same sample are listed, as sequenced in a study of T cells in Graves' hyperthyroidism and ophthalmopathy. TCR beta CDR3 regions were amplified from RNA. A first-round RT-PCR of the TCR CDR3 used the HTBI primer set. TCRdb re-derived calls from the multiplex PCR reads in MiXCR, one entry per CDR3 protein. Here the sample spans fewer than 650,000 distinct CDR3 sequences, over 11% being singletons. Sequenced input: blood. The source is a woman in her 30s with Graves' hyperthyroidism that later progressed to Graves' ophthalmopathy.

This clonotype was found a few times. The rearrangement links TRBV18 to TRBJ2-2, with TRBD2 matching 12 bases. The CDR3 consists of 17 residues. V shed 2 bases, J shed 3 bases, and the junction held 4 bases outside the gene matches. Per the germline V gene, CDR1 is KGHSH and CDR2 is LQKENI. The CDR3 nucleotides are TGTGCCAGCTCACCAGAACTAGCGGGAGGATACACCGGGGAGCTGTTTTTT. The encoded protein is CASSPELAGGYTGELFF.

This clonotype was counted ten times or more. The chain couples TRBV19 to TRBJ2-5, with D perhaps TRBD1 (6 bases). V was trimmed by 3 bases and J by 0 bases, leaving 11 bases between them. This CDR3 region has 15 residues. Germline V lookup: CDR1 LNHDA, CDR2 SQIVND (reference sequence). CDR3 in amino acids: CASSMKQGYQETQYF. The CDR3 DNA reads TGTGCCAGTAGTATGAAACAGGGATACCAAGAGACCCAGTACTTC. The full variable domain, rest sourced from reference TRBV19 and TRBJ2-5, is DGGITQSPKYLFRKEGQNVTLSCEQNLNHDAMYWYRQDPGQGLRLIYYSQIVNDFQKGDIAEGYSVSREKKESFPLTVTSAQKNPTAFYLCASSMKQGYQETQYFGPGTRLLVL.

Regarding this clonotype: This may arise from a read error, as a much more abundant clone is one base away. The chain links TRBV28 to TRBJ1-3; D remains unclear. V lost 11 bases, J lost 4 bases, and 18 bases lay in between. This CDR3 has 14 residues. Germline loops: CDR1 MDHEN, CDR2 SYDVKM. The CDR3 DNA follows: TGTGCCGGCGAAAAAAACTACCAGGGAAACACCATATATTTT. This encodes CAGEKNYQGNTIYF. Complete variable domain (other parts from reference TRBV28 and TRBJ1-3): DVKVTQSSRYLVKRTGEKVFLECVQDMDHENMFWYRQDPGLGLRLIYFSYDVKMKEKGDIPEGYSVSREKKERFSLILESASTNQTSMYLCAGEKNYQGNTIYFGEGSWLTVV.

This clonotype was detected ten times or more. As DNA, the CDR3 is TGCAGCGTTGAGGGGCAGGAGGCAGATACGCAGTATTTT. The encoded protein is CSVEGQEADTQYF. The chain uses TRBV29-1 and TRBJ2-3, with D perhaps TRBD1 or TRBD2 (5 bases each). Germline V CDR1 and CDR2: SQVTM, ANQGSEA. The CDR3 has 13 amino acids. The V gene lost 3 bases and the J gene lost 4 bases, with 11 bases spanning the gap.

This clonotype has only a few counts. The rearrangement joins TRBV28 to TRBJ2-1; the match to TRBD2 covers 7 bases. The CDR3 runs to 12 residues. The germline gives CDR1 MDHEN, CDR2 SYDVKM. The V segment lost 8 bases and the J segment 9 bases; nucleotides outside the gene matches: 7. The CDR3 here is CASRDYPGEQFF. As DNA, the CDR3 is TGTGCCAGCCGGGACTACCCCGGTGAGCAGTTCTTC.

The chain links TRBV18 to TRBJ2-3, with a possible D match to TRBD2 (5 bases). The ends were cut back, 0 bases at V and 3 bases at J, with 7 bases in the middle. The CDR3 loop spans 14 amino acids. Germline CDR1 is KGHSH and CDR2 is LQKENI. The CDR3 protein is CASSPPWRTDTQYF. The CDR3 DNA follows: TGTGCCAGCTCACCACCGTGGAGGACAGATACGCAGTATTTT. Using reference TRBV18 and TRBJ2-3 for the parts outside the CDR3, the full variable domain is NAGVMQNPRHLVRRRGQEARLRCSPMKGHSHVYWYRQLPEEGLKFMVYLQKENIIDESGMPKERFSAEFPKEGPSILRIQQVVRGDSAAYFCASSPPWRTDTQYFGPGTRLTVL.

This clonotype appeared many times. The chain has TRBV6-6 and TRBJ2-2, with 7 bases lining up with TRBD1. There are 19 residues in the CDR3. J lost 8 bases, V lost 0 bases, and 18 bases had no gene match. Germline loops: CDR1 MNHNY, CDR2 SVGAGI (reference sequence). The CDR3 region is CASSYSMEGDRSLSGELFF. The CDR3 nucleotides read TGTGCCAGCAGTTACTCGATGGAAGGGGACAGAAGTCTTTCGGGGGAGCTGTTTTTT.

At least ten counts were recorded for this clonotype. The chain employs TRBV3-1 and TRBJ1-3, with D unclear. The germline gives CDR1 LGHDT, CDR2 YNNKEL (reference sequence). This CDR3 contains 12 residues. Trimming stripped 3 bases from V and 1 base from J, with 1 base between. The CDR3 loop reads CASSQSGNTIYF. The CDR3 DNA reads TGTGCCAGCAGCCAGTCTGGAAACACCATATATTTT.

This clonotype appeared many times. The chain combines TRBV2 with TRBJ2-1; D is unclear. The CDR3 totals 15 residues. V shed 4 bases and J shed 5 bases, with 15 bases lying between them. CDR1 SNHLY and CDR2 FYNNEI come from the germline V gene. The CDR3 loop reads CASSVLGRTNNEQFF. CDR3 in DNA: TGTGCCAGCAGTGTACTTGGGCGGACCAACAATGAGCAGTTCTTC.

Comment on this clonotype: This clone may be a read error of a much larger clone one base away. V gene TRBV12-3 or TRBV12-4 combines with J gene TRBJ1-2; 12 nucleotides line up with TRBD1. The CDR3 runs to 16 residues. V lost 3 bases, J lost 7 bases, and 9 bases stayed unmatched. In DNA form, the CDR3 reads TGTGCCAGCAGTTTGGCCCCGGGACAGGGGGCGCGTGGCTACACCTTC. It codes for CASSLAPGQGARGYTF.

This clonotype was detected many times. The chain couples TRBV6-1 to TRBJ2-7; unclear D gene. The germline CDR1 and CDR2 sequences are MNHNS and SASEGT. The length of the CDR3 is 13 residues. Trimming stripped 3 bases from V and 4 bases from J, with 10 bases between. The CDR3 DNA is TGTGCCAGCAGTGATAGAACGACTTACGAGCAGTACTTC. Encoded protein: CASSDRTTYEQYF.

There are a few counts of this clonotype. V and J are TRBV6-1 and TRBJ1-4; no definite D call. This CDR3 has 15 amino acids. The ends were cut back, 4 bases at V and 0 bases at J, with 9 bases in the middle. Germline CDR1 and CDR2: MNHNS and SASEGT. This CDR3 reads CASSVSGSTNEKLFF. CDR3 coding DNA: TGTGCCAGCAGTGTGTCGGGCTCAACTAATGAAAAACTGTTTTTT.

This clonotype came up a few times. The chain employs TRBV7-8 and TRBJ2-2; 12 nucleotides align to TRBD2. V gave up 2 bases and J gave up 6 bases; unmatched junction bases: 4. The CDR3 loop spans 16 amino acids. Germline CDR1 SGHVS, CDR2 FQNEAQ. This chain's CDR3 is CASSLQTSGSAGELFF. DNA of the CDR3: TGTGCCAGCAGCTTACAGACTAGCGGGAGCGCCGGGGAGCTGTTTTTT.

This clonotype was recorded many times. The chain carries TRBV2 and TRBJ2-7; D is undetermined. V lost 1 base, J lost 4 bases, and 8 bases lay in between. There are 13 residues in the CDR3. Germline V gives CDR1 SNHLY, CDR2 FYNNEI. The CDR3 protein is CASSEGPSYEQYF. Here the CDR3 DNA reads TGTGCCAGCAGTGAAGGCCCGAGTTACGAGCAGTACTTC.

This clonotype was detected ten times or more. The chain joins TRBV20-1 to TRBJ1-1; D is unclear. The CDR3 loop spans 12 amino acids. Germline V gene data show CDR1 as DFQATT and CDR2 as SNEGSKA (reference sequence). V lost 0 bases to trimming and J lost 5 bases, with 7 bases between them. CDR3 nucleotide sequence: TGCAGTGCTAGAGATCTCGGAACTGAAGCTTTCTTT. Translated, it gives CSARDLGTEAFF.

Many counts were recorded for this clonotype. The chain links TRBV12-3 or TRBV12-4 to TRBJ2-5; D gene ambiguous. V was clipped by 2 bases and J by 0 bases, with 7 bases between them. The CDR3 totals 14 residues. This chain's CDR3 is CASSLSDHQETQYF. The CDR3 coding sequence is TGTGCCAGCAGTTTATCGGACCACCAAGAGACCCAGTACTTC.

The CDR3 sequence: CAWITGTGAFF. DNA of the CDR3: TGTGCCTGGATAACCGGGACAGGAGCTTTCTTT. The rearrangement uses TRBV30 and TRBJ1-1; 8 bases map to TRBD1. CDR1 is GTSNPN and CDR2 is SVGIG in the germline V gene (reference sequence). Trimming removed 4 bases from V and 10 bases from J; junction bases left unmatched: 5. This CDR3 is built from 11 residues.